A selection of T cell receptor beta chains follows, all from one sample in a study of CD8+CD57+ T cells in acquired aplastic anemia. TCRdb itself ran the reads through MiXCR, one entry per CDR3 protein. The sample includes over 200,000 distinct CDR3 sequences, 60% to 65% of them seen just once. The sample consisted of sorted CD4+, CD8+, or CD8+CD57+ T cells (not recorded which) from PBMCs. These receptors all stem from a human donor in good health. CDR3s include the opening cysteine and the closing phenylalanine or tryptophan. Each record gives: D gene, clone size, V gene, J gene, CDR3 protein, CDR3 DNA. The D gene is left open where the match is weak. Expanded clones get a size class; other rows say once, few or many, or leave the size out.

d_call: TRBD1
clone_size: NA
v_call: TRBV4-1
j_call: TRBJ1-1
cdr3_aa: CASSQQQGITEAFF
cdr3_nt: TGCGCCAGCAGCCAACAACAGGGGATCACTGAAGCTTTCTTT

d_call: NA
clone_size: many
v_call: TRBV7-8
j_call: TRBJ2-7
cdr3_aa: CASTPTRARVSPYEQYF
cdr3_nt: TGTGCCAGCACCCCCACCCGCGCGCGGGTTTCTCCCTACGAGCAGTACTTC

d_call: NA
clone_size: NA
v_call: TRBV2
j_call: TRBJ2-3
cdr3_aa: CASSGLTDTQYF
cdr3_nt: TGTGCCAGCAGTGGACTCACAGATACGCAGTATTTT

d_call: TRBD2
clone_size: NA
v_call: TRBV19
j_call: TRBJ2-1
cdr3_aa: CASTDSGISSYNEQFF
cdr3_nt: TGTGCCAGTACGGATAGCGGGATCAGCTCCTACAATGAGCAGTTCTTC

d_call: NA
clone_size: many
v_call: TRBV24-1
j_call: TRBJ2-7
cdr3_aa: CATSPARFYEQYF
cdr3_nt: TGTGCCACCAGTCCAGCCCGGTTTTACGAGCAGTACTTC

d_call: NA
clone_size: NA
v_call: TRBV10-3
j_call: TRBJ2-5
cdr3_aa: CAISDPTGQETQYF
cdr3_nt: TGTGCCATCAGTGACCCCACAGGACAAGAGACCCAGTACTTC

d_call: TRBD1
clone_size: NA
v_call: TRBV20-1
j_call: TRBJ2-7
cdr3_aa: CSAGSTGTGGYEQYF
cdr3_nt: TGCAGTGCCGGATCGACCGGGACAGGGGGCTACGAGCAGTACTTC

d_call: NA
clone_size: many
v_call: TRBV29-1
j_call: TRBJ1-2
cdr3_aa: CSVEDRVVHYGYTF
cdr3_nt: TGCAGCGTTGAAGATCGGGTGGTTCACTATGGCTACACCTTC

d_call: NA
clone_size: NA
v_call: TRBV5-1
j_call: TRBJ2-7
cdr3_aa: CASSLGAGFSEQYF
cdr3_nt: TGCGCCAGCAGCTTGGGGGCAGGTTTTAGCGAGCAGTACTTC

d_call: NA
clone_size: NA
v_call: TRBV28
j_call: TRBJ2-5
cdr3_aa: CASSLPGRRGTETQYF
cdr3_nt: TGTGCCAGCAGTTTACCAGGGCGGCGAGGTACGGAGACCCAGTACTTC

d_call: TRBD1
clone_size: once
v_call: TRBV7-9
j_call: TRBJ1-2
cdr3_aa: CASSDTQGTPRTDYGYTF
cdr3_nt: TGTGCCAGCAGCGACACACAGGGGACTCCCCGAACGGACTATGGCTACACCTTC

d_call: TRBD2
clone_size: NA
v_call: TRBV9
j_call: TRBJ2-7
cdr3_aa: CASSVEGGRADEQYF
cdr3_nt: TGTGCCAGCAGCGTAGAGGGCGGGAGGGCGGACGAGCAGTACTTC

d_call: NA
clone_size: NA
v_call: TRBV24-1
j_call: TRBJ2-1
cdr3_aa: CATSAPEEGLEQFF
cdr3_nt: TGCGCCACCAGTGCCCCTGAAGAGGGGCTGGAGCAGTTCTTC

d_call: NA
clone_size: NA
v_call: TRBV5-1
j_call: TRBJ2-7
cdr3_aa: CASSLAMKDYEQYF
cdr3_nt: TGCGCCAGCAGCTTGGCGATGAAGGACTACGAGCAGTACTTC

d_call: NA
clone_size: NA
v_call: TRBV20-1
j_call: TRBJ2-7
cdr3_aa: CSARAGHYEQYF
cdr3_nt: TGCAGTGCTAGGGCAGGGCACTACGAGCAGTACTTC

d_call: TRBD2
clone_size: once
v_call: TRBV20-1
j_call: TRBJ2-7
cdr3_aa: CSASGRAYNEQYF
cdr3_nt: TGCAGTGCTAGCGGGAGGGCCTACAATGAGCAGTACTTC

d_call: NA
clone_size: NA
v_call: TRBV4-1
j_call: TRBJ2-2
cdr3_aa: CASSQVGGPGELFF
cdr3_nt: TGCGCCAGCAGCCAAGTCGGGGGGCCCGGGGAGCTGTTTTTT

d_call: NA
clone_size: NA
v_call: TRBV9
j_call: TRBJ2-5
cdr3_aa: CASSVGTSTGETQYF
cdr3_nt: TGTGCCAGCAGCGTAGGAACTAGTACGGGGGAGACCCAGTACTTC

d_call: NA
clone_size: NA
v_call: TRBV7-3
j_call: TRBJ2-5
cdr3_aa: CASSVTGQETQYF
cdr3_nt: TGTGCCAGCAGCGTCACTGGGCAAGAGACCCAGTACTTC

d_call: NA
clone_size: NA
v_call: TRBV19
j_call: TRBJ2-2
cdr3_aa: CATEQGRRNTGELFF
cdr3_nt: TGTGCCACCGAACAGGGCCGGAGGAACACCGGGGAGCTGTTTTTT

d_call: NA
clone_size: NA
v_call: TRBV20-1
j_call: TRBJ1-1
cdr3_aa: CSAVRTRTMNTEAFF
cdr3_nt: TGCAGTGCTGTACGGACACGAACCATGAACACTGAAGCTTTCTTT

d_call: TRBD1
clone_size: NA
v_call: TRBV5-1
j_call: TRBJ2-7
cdr3_aa: CASSWRGQGAYEQYF
cdr3_nt: TGCGCCAGCAGCTGGAGGGGACAGGGGGCATACGAGCAGTACTTC

d_call: NA
clone_size: NA
v_call: TRBV19
j_call: TRBJ1-2
cdr3_aa: CASLLPGLPPSGYTF
cdr3_nt: TGTGCCAGCCTTCTCCCGGGACTGCCGCCTTCGGGCTACACCTTC

d_call: NA
clone_size: many
v_call: TRBV6-4
j_call: TRBJ1-5
cdr3_aa: CASSEAPSNQPQHF
cdr3_nt: TGTGCCAGCAGTGAGGCACCTAGCAATCAGCCCCAGCATTTT

d_call: TRBD1
clone_size: NA
v_call: TRBV19
j_call: TRBJ2-7
cdr3_aa: CASSQSGGTYTGIDTYEQYF
cdr3_nt: TGTGCCAGCTCACAATCAGGGGGTACCTACACAGGAATTGATACCTACGAGCAGTACTTC

d_call: NA
clone_size: NA
v_call: TRBV20-1
j_call: TRBJ2-1
cdr3_aa: CSAWDGTSYNEQFF
cdr3_nt: TGCAGTGCTTGGGACGGAACCTCCTACAATGAGCAGTTCTTC